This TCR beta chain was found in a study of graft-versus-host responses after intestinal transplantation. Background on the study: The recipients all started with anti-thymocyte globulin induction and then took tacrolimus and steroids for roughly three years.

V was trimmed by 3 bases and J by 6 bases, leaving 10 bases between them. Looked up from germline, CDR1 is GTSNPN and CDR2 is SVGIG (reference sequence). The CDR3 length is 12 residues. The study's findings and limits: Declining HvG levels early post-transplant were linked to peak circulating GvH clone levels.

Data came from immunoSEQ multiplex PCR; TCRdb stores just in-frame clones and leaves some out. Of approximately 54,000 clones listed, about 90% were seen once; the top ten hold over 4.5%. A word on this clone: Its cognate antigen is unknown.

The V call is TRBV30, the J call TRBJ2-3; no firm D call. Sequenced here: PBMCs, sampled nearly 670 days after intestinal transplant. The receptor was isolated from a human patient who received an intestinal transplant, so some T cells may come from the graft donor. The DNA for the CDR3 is TGTGCCTGGAGCGAACTGCTTGATACGCAGTATTTT. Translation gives CAWSELLDTQYF.